The 12 T cell receptor beta chains below were found in one sample sequenced in a study of vaccination and CD4 T cells after COVID-19. For these TCRs, the target antigens are not known. Treatment reported: 10-day PBMC culture with coronavirus spike peptide pools or control peptides (ViraFEST assay). The Oncomine TCR Beta short-read assay sequenced DNA from cultured CD4+ T cells. TCRdb processed the PCR reads anew with MiXCR; each CDR3 protein has one entry. The table records about 22,000 distinct CDR3 sequences, 60% to 80% of them present only once. Sequenced here: CD4+ T cells from blood, cultured in vitro, sampled before SARS-CoV-2 vaccination. The source of these receptors is a human donor who received a COVID-19 vaccine.

This clonotype was detected only a few times. V usage is TRBV19 and J usage is TRBJ1-5, with 9 positions matching TRBD1. The germline gives CDR1 LNHDA, CDR2 SQIVND (reference sequence). There are 19 residues in the CDR3. Germline trimming cut 5 bases from V and 4 bases from J; bases unmatched to any gene: 18. The CDR3 DNA reads TGTGCCAGTAGTTTGCACCGGGACAGGGTACGGGTAGTTAATCAGCCCCAGCATTTT. It is translated as CASSLHRDRVRVVNQPQHF.

V and J are TRBV30 and TRBJ1-4, with D uncertain. V gave up 3 bases and J gave up 4 bases, with 9 bases separating them. The CDR3 consists of 13 residues. Germline V gene data show CDR1 as GTSNPN and CDR2 as SVGIG (reference sequence). DNA for the CDR3: TGTGCCTGGAGGGCGGGAGGTAATGAAAAACTGTTTTTT. Translating it yields CAWRAGGNEKLFF.

This clonotype showed up just a few times. V gene TRBV30 combines with J gene TRBJ1-6, with D hard to call. The V end lost 3 bases, the J end lost 6 bases, and 12 bases lay between the germline ends. The CDR3 totals 14 residues. The germline V gene has CDR1 GTSNPN and CDR2 SVGIG (reference sequence). The CDR3: CAWSRNSPNSPLHF. CDR3 in DNA: TGTGCCTGGAGCAGAAACTCCCCTAATTCACCCCTCCACTTT.

The chain uses TRBV27 and TRBJ2-5; D may be TRBD2 (6 bases). This CDR3 region has 14 residues. Germline V lookup: CDR1 MNHEY, CDR2 SMNVEV (reference sequence). V was trimmed by 3 bases and J by 1 base, leaving 9 bases between them. CDR3 amino acids: CASSFGGTQETQYF. CDR3 bases: TGTGCCAGCAGTTTCGGGGGAACCCAAGAGACCCAGTACTTC.

The chain recombines TRBV6-1 with TRBJ1-2; 9 bases agree with TRBD1. This CDR3 has 14 residues. V dropped 6 bases and J dropped 4; count of bases not matched to a gene: 6. CDR1 is MNHNS, CDR2 SASEGT, per germline. In DNA form, the CDR3 reads TGTGCCAGCAGCGGGACAGGGAGTGTCTATGGCTACACCTTC. Encoded protein: CASSGTGSVYGYTF.

The chain recombines TRBV28 with TRBJ1-1; TRBD1 matches at 7 bases. CDR1 is MDHEN, CDR2 SYDVKM, per germline. Trimming removed 1 base from V and 5 bases from J; junction bases left unmatched: 7. This CDR3 is 15 amino acids long. CDR3 DNA: TGTGCCAGCAGTTTATACAGGGGCAAGGGGACTGAAGCTTTCTTT. This sequence encodes CASSLYRGKGTEAFF.

In this sample, this clonotype turned up a few times. This rearrangement joins TRBV2 to TRBJ1-5; D unresolved. The CDR3 has 12 amino acids. V was cut by 7 bases and J by 2 bases, with 6 bases left in between. Germline loops: CDR1 SNHLY, CDR2 FYNNEI. CDR3: CASNGGNQPQHF. In DNA, the CDR3 is TGTGCCAGCAACGGAGGCAATCAGCCCCAGCATTTT.

This clonotype was seen only a few times. The chain carries TRBV20-1 and TRBJ1-4; the match to TRBD1 covers 8 bases. There are 14 residues in the CDR3. V lost 1 base and J lost 3; bases outside the gene matches: 1. The germline V gene has CDR1 DFQATT and CDR2 SNEGSKA (reference sequence). DNA for the CDR3: TGCAGTGCTAGAGGGGGACAGGCTAATGAAAAACTGTTTTTT. Encoded protein: CSARGGQANEKLFF.

The chain uses TRBV20-1 and TRBJ1-1; no clear D. Per germline, CDR1 DFQATT and CDR2 SNEGSKA (reference sequence). The V and J ends lost 0 bases and 4 bases respectively, with 12 bases between them. This CDR3 is 14 amino acids long. CDR3 sequence: CSAREVGRGTEAFF. The CDR3 DNA follows: TGCAGTGCTAGAGAGGTCGGTAGAGGCACTGAAGCTTTCTTT.

This chain links TRBV11-3 with TRBJ2-5; D gene unclear. V dropped 3 bases and J dropped 1 base, with 15 bases sitting between them. Germline V lookup: CDR1 SGHNT, CDR2 YENEEA. The CDR3 length is 16 residues. The CDR3 sequence is CASSFPSWAGQETQYF. CDR3 coding DNA: TGTGCCAGCAGCTTCCCCTCATGGGCAGGCCAAGAGACCCAGTACTTC.

This rearrangement joins TRBV25-1 to TRBJ1-6, with D unresolved. The CDR3 consists of 14 residues. CDR1 is MGHDK and CDR2 is SYGVNS in the germline V gene. V lost 1 base and J lost 5, with 6 bases in between. CDR3 DNA sequence: TGTGCCAGCAGTGAATCGGGGAATAATTCACCCCTCCACTTT. Translation: CASSESGNNSPLHF.

The chain uses TRBV19 and TRBJ1-2, with 8 positions matching TRBD1. V trimming: 1 base; J trimming: 2 bases; junction bases outside the gene matches: 9. CDR1 LNHDA and CDR2 SQIVND come from the germline V gene (reference sequence). The CDR3 is made up of 17 amino acids. CDR3 protein: CASSIVSGTGINYGYTF. The CDR3 nucleotides read TGTGCCAGTAGTATAGTATCCGGGACAGGCATAAACTATGGCTACACCTTC.